This entry describes one T cell receptor (beta chain). The protocol was immunoSEQ multiplex PCR, while the TCRdb copy is restricted to in-frame clones and leaves out a portion. The sample records about 160,000 clones, 96% being singletons. This sample was taken from a study of control samples from healthy donors and cancer patients. Trimming removed 1 base from V and 1 base from J, with 20 bases in between. The germline V gene has CDR1 SGHAT and CDR2 FQNNGV. This CDR3 is 18 amino acids long. The chain joins TRBV11-2 to TRBJ2-7; TRBD1 might be the D (5 bases). The sequence came from a woman between 25 and 40 years old in good health. The sequencing sample was made of blood. The CDR3, as DNA: TGTGCCAGCAGCTTAGTGTCCCCCGCCAGGGTCGGGTCCTACGAGCAGTACTTC. Translated, it gives CASSLVSPARVGSYEQYF.